The next 30 T cell receptor beta chains were all read from a single sample in a study of CD8 T cells in ankylosing spondylitis. For these TCRs, the target antigens are not known. General study results and limits: A TCR beta motif of about 8 highly homologous variants seemed to mark ankylosing spondylitis blood.

TCRdb re-derived calls from the 5' RACE reads in MiXCR, one entry per CDR3 protein. The repertoire holds hundreds of thousands of distinct CDR3 sequences, with about 11% as singletons. The sequenced sample was blood, either unsorted or a sorted T cell fraction (not recorded which). The receptors come from a male donor with ankylosing spondylitis.

This clonotype was picked up a small number of times. The chain couples TRBV4-3 to TRBJ2-1, with D perhaps TRBD2 (6 bases). The CDR3 is 14 amino acids. Germline CDR1 and CDR2: LGHNA and YSLEER. V lost 4 bases and J lost 9, with 16 bases in between. The CDR3 region is CASSPDPDYGEQFF. The CDR3 nucleotides are TGCGCCAGCAGCCCAGATCCGGACTACGGTGAGCAGTTCTTC.

The chain combines TRBV2 with TRBJ2-6, with D uncertain. The CDR3 covers 22 residues. V was trimmed by 4 bases and J by 0 bases, leaving 28 bases between them. The V gene's germline CDR1 is SNHLY and CDR2 FYNNEI. CDR3 nucleotide sequence: TGTGCCAGCAGTGCAAAAAAGGGTGGGCGTCTCTATCGACTCTCTGGGGCCAACGTCCTGACTTTC. Residues: CASSAKKGGRLYRLSGANVLTF.

This clonotype was seen a few times. The chain combines TRBV20-1 with TRBJ1-1; D unresolved. CDR3 size: 15 residues. V was cut by 1 base and J by 0 bases, with 12 bases left in between. CDR1 is DFQATT, CDR2 SNEGSKA, per germline (reference sequence). The DNA for the CDR3 is TGCAGTGCTAGAGTCTCCCACCTAATGAACACTGAAGCTTTCTTT. The encoded protein is CSARVSHLMNTEAFF.

At least ten counts were recorded for this clonotype. This chain joins TRBV7-2 and TRBJ1-5; the D is unclear. The CDR3 extends over 14 amino acids. Deletions cut 0 bases from V and 7 bases from J, with 10 bases between. CDR1 is SGHTA, CDR2 FQGNSA, per germline. DNA for the CDR3: TGTGCCAGCAGCTTAGCACACGGAAACCAGCCCCAGCATTTT. Amino acids: CASSLAHGNQPQHF.

Many counts were recorded for this clonotype. The genes are TRBV29-1 and TRBJ2-1; no clear D gene. The CDR3 sequence is 14 residues long. Trimming took off 4 bases at V and 0 bases at J, with 10 bases between the two ends. Germline CDR1 reads SQVTM; CDR2 reads ANQGSEA. The CDR3 DNA sequence: TGCAGCGTTGTTCGGACGTCCTCCTACAATGAGCAGTTCTTC. Protein sequence: CSVVRTSSYNEQFF.

In its sample, this clonotype was seen many times. The chain combines TRBV20-1 with TRBJ2-7, with 11 bases lining up with TRBD2. The CDR3 is 15 residues long. Per germline, CDR1 DFQATT and CDR2 SNEGSKA (reference sequence). V shed 4 bases and J 2 bases; nucleotides not matched to a gene: 7. The CDR3 protein is CSAIPTSGATYEQYF. In DNA form, the CDR3 reads TGCAGTGCTATACCGACTAGCGGGGCAACCTACGAGCAGTACTTC.

For the CDR3, the DNA is TGTGCCAGCAGTAAACGCATCCGGGACCGTCGTCTCGGGGAGCTGTTTTTT. It codes for CASSKRIRDRRLGELFF. The V and J genes are TRBV6-1 and TRBJ2-2, with D possibly being TRBD1 or TRBD2 (5 bases each). The V gene's germline CDR1 is MNHNS and CDR2 SASEGT. CDR3 size: 17 residues. The germline V and J ends were trimmed by 5 bases and 7 bases, with 23 bases remaining between them.

This clonotype was counted between two and nine times. The chain uses TRBV7-9 and TRBJ1-3, with D perhaps matching TRBD1 (5 bases). CDR1 and CDR2 from the germline V gene are SEHNR and FQNEAQ (reference sequence). The CDR3 has 15 residues. The ends were cut back, 5 bases at V and 0 bases at J, with 11 bases in the middle. This CDR3 reads CASSPRGTSGNTIYF. The CDR3, as DNA: TGTGCCAGCAGCCCGCGGGGGACCTCTGGAAACACCATATATTTT. The whole variable domain, remainder taken from reference TRBV7-9 and TRBJ1-3, is DTGVSQNPRHKITKRGQNVTFRCDPISEHNRLYWYRQTLGQGPEFLTYFQNEAQLEKSRLLSDRFSAERPKGSFSTLEIQRTEQGDSAMYLCASSPRGTSGNTIYFGEGSWLTVV.

This chain uses TRBV7-2 with TRBJ1-4; TRBD1 aligns across 10 bases. V lost 3 bases to trimming and J lost 8 bases; unmatched junction nucleotides: 6. Germline CDR1 reads SGHTA; CDR2 reads FQGNSA. The CDR3 runs 15 residues. CDR3 nucleotides: TGTGCCAGCAGCTTCCGGACAGGGGGAAGGGAAAAACTGTTTTTT. It translates to CASSFRTGGREKLFF.

The chain is built from TRBV29-1 and TRBJ2-5; 7 bases are shared with TRBD2. Germline values: CDR1 SQVTM, CDR2 ANQGSEA. The CDR3 runs to 15 residues. Unmatched junction bases numbered 11, after V lost 3 bases and J lost 4 bases. The CDR3 loop reads CSVEPGRVLGETQYF. CDR3 nucleotide sequence: TGCAGCGTTGAGCCGGGGAGGGTTTTGGGAGAGACCCAGTACTTC.

This clonotype was counted only a few times. This chain uses TRBV20-1 with TRBJ2-2; D call uncertain. Germline-derived CDR1 and CDR2 are DFQATT and SNEGSKA (reference sequence). The ends were cut back, 6 bases at V and 3 bases at J, with 8 bases in the middle. This CDR3 has 12 amino acids. The CDR3, as DNA: TGCAGTGCCGATGGAGACACCGGGGAGCTGTTTTTT. Translating gives CSADGDTGELFF.

This clonotype was seen ten or more times. The V call is TRBV12-3 or TRBV12-4, the J call TRBJ2-3, with D perhaps TRBD2 (6 bases). The CDR3 is 14 residues long. Trimming took off 2 bases at V and 7 bases at J, with 13 bases between the two ends. CDR3 coding DNA: TGTGCCAGCAGTTTAAGGGGACTCAACAATACGCAGTATTTT. Encoded protein: CASSLRGLNNTQYF.

Ten or more counts support this clonotype. This chain joins TRBV29-1 and TRBJ2-7, with TRBD1 matching over 9 bases. V lost 3 bases to trimming and J lost 6 bases; unmatched junction nucleotides: 6. This CDR3 comprises 13 residues. CDR1 and CDR2 from the germline V gene are SQVTM and ANQGSEA. CDR3 nucleotides: TGCAGCGTTGAGGGACAGGGAGGAGGCGAGCAGTACTTC. Its translation: CSVEGQGGGEQYF.

This clonotype was counted between two and nine times. V usage is TRBV5-1 and J usage is TRBJ2-3; D call uncertain. Trimming took 1 base from V and 4 from J, leaving 10 bases between them. The CDR3 runs to 14 residues. In germline, CDR1 is SGHRS, CDR2 YFSETQ. The CDR3 loop reads CASSLPFSPDTQYF. DNA for the CDR3: TGCGCCAGCAGCTTGCCATTCTCACCAGATACGCAGTATTTT.

For this clonotype: A read error may be the cause here, since a much bigger clone is one base away. The genes are TRBV12-3 or TRBV12-4 and TRBJ1-1, with D unresolved. The CDR3 covers 13 residues. CDR3 nucleotide sequence: TGTGCCAGCAGTTTTCTGACGAACACTGAAGCTTTGTTT. Translated, it gives CASSFLTNTEALF.

This sequence joins TRBV7-3 and TRBJ2-3; D possibly corresponds to TRBD2 (6 bases). V was trimmed by 2 bases and J by 3 bases, leaving 21 bases between them. Germline loops: CDR1 SGHTA, CDR2 FQGTGA. CDR3 size: 18 residues. CDR3 in DNA: TGTGCCAGCAGCTTAGGCGGGGCGTGGGAGTTTGGGACAGATACGCAGTATTTT. As protein: CASSLGGAWEFGTDTQYF.

This chain connects TRBV11-1 to TRBJ2-1; 14 bases are a match to TRBD2. Germline assignment: CDR1 SGHAT and CDR2 FQDESV (reference sequence). There are 18 residues in the CDR3. J was trimmed by 0 bases and V by 4 bases; bases with no gene match: 5. The CDR3 protein is CASSSTSGRASSYNEQFF. The CDR3 DNA reads as TGTGCCAGCAGCTCGACTAGCGGGAGGGCTAGCTCCTACAATGAGCAGTTCTTC.

The rearrangement links TRBV28 to TRBJ1-1, with no clear D. CDR1 is MDHEN, CDR2 SYDVKM, per germline. V lost 10 bases and J 5 bases, leaving 14 bases between the germline ends. CDR3 length: 12 residues. As DNA, the CDR3 is TGTGCCACCGACCAGGTGGTAACTGAAGCTTTCTTT. This encodes CATDQVVTEAFF.

V usage is TRBV20-1 and J usage is TRBJ2-3; TRBD2 matches at 7 bases. Per germline, CDR1 DFQATT and CDR2 SNEGSKA (reference sequence). The CDR3 loop spans 14 amino acids. The trim removed 4 bases at V and 1 base at J, leaving 5 bases unmatched. The CDR3 here is CSAMAGARTDTQYF. CDR3 nucleotide sequence: TGCAGTGCTATGGCGGGAGCCCGCACAGATACGCAGTATTTT.

This clonotype has just a few counts. The V gene is TRBV4-3, the J gene TRBJ1-3, with D tentatively TRBD1 (6 bases). The V gene's germline CDR1 is LGHNA and CDR2 YSLEER. This CDR3 is built from 16 residues. Trimming cost V 3 bases and J 3 bases, with 15 bases left between them. The CDR3 bases are TGCGCCAGCAGCCAGGCTCCAGGGGTGCTTGGAAACACCATATATTTT. Translation: CASSQAPGVLGNTIYF.

The chain links TRBV27 to TRBJ2-1; TRBD2 matches at 10 bases. The V and J ends lost 4 bases and 7 bases, in that order; junction bases with no gene match: 10. Germline CDR1 MNHEY, CDR2 SMNVEV (reference sequence). CDR3 length: 16 amino acids. The CDR3 is CASSSGKGLARNEQFF. The CDR3 region has the DNA TGTGCCAGCAGTTCGGGGAAGGGACTAGCGAGGAATGAGCAGTTCTTC.

This clonotype was observed many times. This rearrangement joins TRBV20-1 to TRBJ2-1; the D gene is possibly TRBD2 (6 bases). The CDR3 extends over 13 amino acids. CDR1 and CDR2 from the germline V gene are DFQATT and SNEGSKA (reference sequence). V was trimmed by 3 bases and J by 9 bases, leaving 15 bases between them. CDR3: CSASFRDWREQFF. The CDR3 DNA reads as TGCAGTGCTAGTTTCAGGGACTGGCGTGAGCAGTTCTTC.

The chain couples TRBV6-5 to TRBJ2-6; possible D gene TRBD1, 5 bases. From germline, CDR1 is MNHEY and CDR2 SVGAGI. V was clipped by 2 bases and J by 0 bases, with 17 bases between them. The length of the CDR3 is 19 residues. In DNA, the CDR3 is TGTGCCAGCAGTTACGCAGGGCACAACCGTATCTCTGGGGCCAACGTCCTGACTTTC. It codes for CASSYAGHNRISGANVLTF.

The genes are TRBV6-5 and TRBJ2-5; 10 bases map to TRBD1. V was clipped by 0 bases and J by 5 bases; unmatched bases: 3. CDR3 length equals 15 residues. The germline CDR1 and CDR2 sequences are MNHEY and SVGAGI. CDR3 sequence: CASSYSGTGEETQYF. The CDR3 DNA is TGTGCCAGCAGTTACTCGGGGACAGGGGAGGAGACCCAGTACTTC.

The sample holds many counts of this clonotype. The rearrangement links TRBV7-9 to TRBJ2-7; a weak D match, TRBD1 (7 bases). The CDR3 is made up of 13 amino acids. Germline-derived CDR1 and CDR2 are SEHNR and FQNEAQ (reference sequence). Trimming removed 8 bases at V and 5 bases at J, with 16 bases between. CDR3 amino acids: CASCRGRNHEQYF. The CDR3 DNA is TGTGCCAGCTGCAGGGGGAGGAACCACGAGCAGTACTTC.

At least ten counts were recorded for this clonotype. V is TRBV29-1 and J is TRBJ1-1, with unresolved D. V gave up 4 bases and J gave up 3 bases, with 9 bases separating them. The CDR3 spans 12 residues. Germline V CDR1 and CDR2: SQVTM, ANQGSEA. CDR3: CSVVQMDTEAFF. For the CDR3, the DNA is TGCAGCGTTGTACAGATGGACACTGAAGCTTTCTTT. The full variable domain, rest sourced from reference TRBV29-1 and TRBJ1-1, is SAVISQKPSRDICQRGTSLTIQCQVDSQVTMMFWYRQQPGQSLTLIATANQGSEATYESGFVIDKFPISRPNLTFSTLTVSNMSPEDSSIYLCSVVQMDTEAFFGQGTRLTVV.

This clonotype was counted between two and nine times. The chain joins TRBV12-3 or TRBV12-4 to TRBJ2-1; 7 positions agree with TRBD1. There are 15 residues in the CDR3. V trimming: 6 bases; J trimming: 10 bases; junction bases outside the gene matches: 15. The CDR3 spells CASSFRRSGQAEQFF. The CDR3 DNA is TGTGCCAGCAGCTTCCGCCGTAGTGGACAGGCAGAGCAGTTCTTC.

The chain has TRBV5-1 and TRBJ1-1; perhaps TRBD1 as D (5 bases). Germline-derived CDR1 and CDR2 are SGHRS and YFSETQ. V was clipped by 3 bases and J by 1 base, with 10 bases between them. CDR3 length: 14 amino acids. CDR3 DNA sequence: TGCGCCAGCAGCTGGGACGGGTCGAACACTGAAGCTTTCTTT. Protein sequence: CASSWDGSNTEAFF.

This clonotype came up many times. The chain is built from TRBV12-3 or TRBV12-4 and TRBJ1-5; 8 bases agree with TRBD1. The CDR3 consists of 15 residues. V gave up 4 bases and J gave up 7 bases; unmatched junction bases: 9. CDR3 DNA sequence: TGTGCCAGCAGTTCTCTGACAGGGGAGAACCAGCCCCAGCATTTT. Translation: CASSSLTGENQPQHF.

This clonotype was seen more than once but under ten times. The chain has TRBV6-5 and TRBJ2-1; maybe TRBD2 (5 bases). The ends were cut back, 2 bases at V and 2 bases at J, with 13 bases in the middle. The CDR3 spans 16 residues. Germline loops: CDR1 MNHEY, CDR2 SVGAGI. The CDR3 nucleotides read TGTGCCAGCAGTTACCAGATTCGGAGGCCCTACAATGAGCAGTTCTTC. As protein: CASSYQIRRPYNEQFF.